This T cell receptor beta chain was identified during a study of shared clonotypes between healthy human individuals. Study background: For every donor, three CD4 naive, three CD4 memory, two CD8 naive and one CD8 memory plates were used.

Deletions cut 1 base from V and 5 bases from J, with 12 bases between. From germline, CDR1 is SGHRS and CDR2 YFSETQ. CDR3 length equals 14 residues. Genomic DNA of each subset was evenly split across several immunoSEQ plates. Repertoires were generated with immunoSEQ multiplex PCR, while TCRdb's copy carries only in-frame clones and drops some. This table holds around 2,100,000 clones, about 95% found once. Terminally differentiated effector memory CD45RA+ cells were left out of the naive CD8 fraction, which was CD45RO-negative and positively selected for CCR7. This chain connects TRBV5-1 to TRBJ1-1; D perhaps matches TRBD1 (6 bases). This sequence originates from a man younger than 30 in good health. Specimen: naive CD8+ T cells sorted from blood. The CDR3 bases are TGCGCCAGCAGCTTGTGGCAGGGGACTACTGAAGCTTTCTTT. Encoded protein: CASSLWQGTTEAFF.